The 7 T cell receptor beta chains below all came from one sample that was sequenced in a study of blood T cell repertoires in COVID-19. The table came from immunoSEQ multiplex PCR; TCRdb's copy has only in-frame clones and leaves some out. The repertoire holds 250,000 to 400,000 clones, roughly nine tenths seen once, with roughly 2.9% in the top ten. Sequencing was performed on peripheral blood. These receptors were collected from a woman under 40 with COVID-19, enrolled during active disease.

The chain has TRBV5-1 and TRBJ1-1; 8 bases are shared with TRBD1. The germline V gene has CDR1 SGHRS and CDR2 YFSETQ. Germline trimming cut 1 base from V and 1 base from J; bases unmatched to any gene: 3. The length of the CDR3 is 15 residues. The CDR3 DNA follows: TGCGCCAGCAGCTTGAGGGGACAGGAGAACACTGAAGCTTTCTTT. Translation gives CASSLRGQENTEAFF.

The V gene is TRBV6-5, the J gene TRBJ1-4; D remains ambiguous. From germline, CDR1 is MNHEY and CDR2 SVGAGI. V was clipped by 5 bases and J by 5 bases, with 15 bases between them. The CDR3 extends over 15 amino acids. This chain's CDR3 is CASSRYGSPNEKLFF. DNA of the CDR3: TGTGCCAGCAGTCGCTATGGGAGTCCGAATGAAAAACTGTTTTTT.

The chain couples TRBV3-1 (or the pseudogene TRBV3-2) to TRBJ1-5, with D possibly being TRBD1 (5 bases). This CDR3 is built from 14 residues. Germline CDR1 reads LGHDT; CDR2 reads YNNKEL (reference sequence). Between the trimmed V and J ends, which lost 0 bases and 5 bases, there was a span of 8 bases. CDR3 DNA sequence: TGTGCCAGCAGCCAAGAGCAGGGTTATCAGCCCCAGCATTTT. Protein product: CASSQEQGYQPQHF.

The J gene is TRBJ2-3, the V gene TRBV30, with 9 bases matching TRBD1. The CDR3 is 18 residues long. Trimming removed 2 bases from V and 2 bases from J; junction bases left unmatched: 14. Germline loops: CDR1 GTSNPN, CDR2 SVGIG (reference sequence). The CDR3 loop is CAWSPFNIDRGITDTQYF. The CDR3 DNA reads TGTGCCTGGAGTCCTTTTAATATTGACAGGGGGATCACAGATACGCAGTATTTT.

This rearrangement joins TRBV7-2 to TRBJ2-3; D is perhaps TRBD2 (5 bases). Germline V CDR1 and CDR2: SGHTA, FQGNSA. V was clipped by 5 bases and J by 0 bases, with 15 bases between them. This CDR3 is 16 amino acids long. Here the CDR3 reads CASSTKGGSSTDTQYF. As DNA, the CDR3 is TGTGCCAGCAGCACTAAAGGCGGGTCTAGCACAGATACGCAGTATTTT.

This chain links TRBV19 with TRBJ2-3; weak D call: TRBD1 (6 bases). This CDR3 has 13 residues. Trimming stripped 5 bases from V and 5 bases from J, with 11 bases between. Germline CDR1 LNHDA, CDR2 SQIVND (reference sequence). Here the CDR3 reads CASSVNREDTQYF. CDR3 DNA: TGTGCCAGTAGTGTAAACAGGGAAGATACGCAGTATTTT.

The chain recombines TRBV7-2 with TRBJ1-3, with 8 bases that match TRBD1. Germline CDR1 reads SGHTA; CDR2 reads FQGNSA. CDR3 length: 16 residues. V shed 2 bases, J shed 0 bases, and the junction held 3 bases outside the gene matches. For the CDR3, the DNA is TGTGCCAGCAGCTTATCAGGGGGCCTCTCTGGAAACACCATATATTTT. It translates to CASSLSGGLSGNTIYF.